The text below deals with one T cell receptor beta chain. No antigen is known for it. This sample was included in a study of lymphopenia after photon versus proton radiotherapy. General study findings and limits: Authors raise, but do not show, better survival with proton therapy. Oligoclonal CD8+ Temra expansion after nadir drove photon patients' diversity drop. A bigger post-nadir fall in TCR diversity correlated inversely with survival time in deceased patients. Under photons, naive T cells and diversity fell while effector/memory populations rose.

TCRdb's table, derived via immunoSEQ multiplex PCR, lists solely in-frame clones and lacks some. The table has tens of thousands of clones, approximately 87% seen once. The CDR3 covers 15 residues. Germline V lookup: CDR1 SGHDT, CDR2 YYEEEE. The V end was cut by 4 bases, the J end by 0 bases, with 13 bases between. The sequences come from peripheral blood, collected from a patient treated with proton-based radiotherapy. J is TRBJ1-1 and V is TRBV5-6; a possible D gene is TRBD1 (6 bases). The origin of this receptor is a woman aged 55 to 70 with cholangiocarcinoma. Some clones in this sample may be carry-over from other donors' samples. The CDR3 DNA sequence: TGTGCCAGCAGCCCGCTCCGGACAGTGAACACTGAAGCTTTCTTT. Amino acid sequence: CASSPLRTVNTEAFF.